The sequence of this TCR beta chain was determined in a study of blood T cell repertoires in COVID-19. Across the whole study: The study drew acute and convalescent COVID-19 samples from the United States, Italy and Spain. PBMCs, B-cell-depleted T cells, or T cells provided the cDNA or gDNA that made up the material.

The CDR3 runs 15 residues. The germline V gene encodes CDR1 LGHDT and CDR2 YNNKEL (reference sequence). Losses at the gene ends were 0 bases for V and 7 bases for J; bases not matched to a gene: 7. As originally analysed: Amplification of reference gene primers was used by the study to estimate nucleated cell counts. The data were produced by immunoSEQ multiplex PCR, yet TCRdb's version contains in-frame clones alone and is incomplete. The DNA gave D and trimming, while V, J and clone size come from that table. Among roughly 230,000 clones, 80% to 85% were seen once, and the ten largest hold 4% to 5.5%.

This TCR was recovered from a man in his fifties or sixties with active or convalescent COVID-19. Sequencing was done on a sample of peripheral blood. This rearrangement joins TRBV3-1 (or the pseudogene TRBV3-2) to TRBJ1-2; TRBD1 agrees at 8 bases. The CDR3 coding sequence is TGTGCCAGCAGCCAAGATTTCAGGGGGCGGGCTGGCTACACCTTC. Translating it yields CASSQDFRGRAGYTF.